This is a list of T cell receptor beta chains from one sample in a study of blood T cell repertoires in COVID-19. Here immunoSEQ multiplex PCR was the method, and the copy in TCRdb shows in-frame clones only, minus some. The sample gives a few hundred thousand clones, 90% of which show up once; 4% to 5.5% is in the top ten. Sequencing input: PBMCs or T cells enriched from blood (not recorded which). These receptors were obtained from a woman aged 18-35 years with acute COVID-19. Both conserved end residues are part of each CDR3. D genes are given only for firm matches. The size entry is marked missing in some rows and otherwise reads once, few, many or a size class.

TRBV5-5,.,TRBJ2-1,TRBD2,TGTGCCAGCAGCTGGACCGAGGCTAGCGGGTACCCCCCGGATCGCGAGCAGTTCTTC,CASSWTEASGYPPDREQFF
TRBV7-3,.,TRBJ2-2,.,TGTGCCAGCAGCACGAGGACCGGGGTAAATCCCGGGGAGCTGTTTTTT,CASSTRTGVNPGELFF
TRBV15,.,TRBJ1-1,.,TGTGCCACCAGCAGAGAGATCTCGGGTCGCTTCTTT,CATSREISGRFF
TRBV5-1,.,TRBJ1-3,TRBD1,TGCGCCAGCAGCTTTGGACAGGGTGAAAACACCATATATTTT,CASSFGQGENTIYF
TRBV6-1,.,TRBJ2-3,.,TGTGCCAGCAGTGAAAGGGGGATAGGCACAGATACGCAGTATTTT,CASSERGIGTDTQYF
TRBV3-1/TRBV3-2,.,TRBJ2-7,TRBD2,TGTGCCAGCAGCCTGTTGCTAGCGGGAGGGGCCTACGAGCAGTACTTC,CASSLLLAGGAYEQYF
TRBV6-6,once,TRBJ2-3,.,TGTGCCAGCAGTTGGCAGGGTTCTCCAGATACGCAGTATTTT,CASSWQGSPDTQYF
TRBV11-3,.,TRBJ2-1,TRBD2,TGTGCCAGCAGCTCAAGGACTAGCGGGAGGGCCGGCAATGAGCAGTTCTTC,CASSSRTSGRAGNEQFF
TRBV28,.,TRBJ1-5,.,TGTGCCAGCAGTTTACCCCGGAGTCAGAGATATCAGCCCCAGCATTTT,CASSLPRSQRYQPQHF
TRBV6-5,.,TRBJ2-3,TRBD2,TGTGCCAGCAGTCCTTGGACTAGCTCGGCAGATACGCAGTATTTT,CASSPWTSSADTQYF